What follows are 11 T cell receptor beta chains derived from one specimen sequenced in a study of monozygotic twins with cystic fibrosis. The table came from immunoSEQ multiplex PCR; TCRdb's copy has only in-frame clones and leaves some out. The sample holds approximately 28,000 clones, just under 85% seen once. Sequencing used blood. All receptors come from a girl aged 2 to 9 with cystic fibrosis.

The genes are TRBV19 and TRBJ2-1; D is perhaps TRBD1 (6 bases). The V gene's germline CDR1 is LNHDA and CDR2 SQIVND (reference sequence). The CDR3 spans 12 residues. Trimming took 6 bases from V and 7 from J, leaving 10 bases between them. Here the CDR3 DNA reads TGTGCCAGTAGAGGGGGTATTAATGAGCAGTTCTTC. As protein: CASRGGINEQFF.

V and J are TRBV30 and TRBJ1-5; possible D gene TRBD1, 6 bases. Trimming cost V 3 bases and J 2 bases, with 14 bases left between them. CDR1 is GTSNPN, CDR2 SVGIG, per germline (reference sequence). The CDR3 is 15 amino acids. DNA of the CDR3: TGTGCCTGGAGCGGCGGACAGTCGGGCAATCAGCCCCAGCATTTT. Translated, it gives CAWSGGQSGNQPQHF.

The chain combines TRBV27 with TRBJ2-3, with TRBD2 as a possible D gene (6 bases). The CDR3 has 13 residues. From germline, CDR1 is MNHEY and CDR2 SMNVEV (reference sequence). V lost 0 bases and J 8 bases, leaving 9 bases between the germline ends. This CDR3 is CASSLSWRGTQYF. The CDR3 DNA sequence: TGTGCCAGCAGTTTATCGTGGCGGGGTACGCAGTATTTT.

V is TRBV2 and J is TRBJ1-1; perhaps TRBD1 as D (6 bases). V was trimmed by 6 bases and J by 4 bases, leaving 12 bases between them. There are 13 residues in the CDR3. Germline loops: CDR1 SNHLY, CDR2 FYNNEI. CDR3 amino acids: CASRPTGLTEAFF. CDR3 nucleotides: TGTGCCAGCAGACCGACAGGACTCACTGAAGCTTTCTTT.

V gene TRBV7-6 combines with J gene TRBJ1-4; a weak D match, TRBD1 (5 bases). Germline CDR1 SGHVS, CDR2 FNYEAQ. Trimming left V 5 bases short and J 5 bases short, with 12 bases between. This CDR3 has 14 residues. The CDR3 here is CASSPPGGNEKLFF. CDR3 sequence (DNA): TGTGCCAGCAGCCCCCCCGGGGGGAATGAAAAACTGTTTTTT.

The CDR3 coding sequence is TGTGCCAGCAGCCAAGATCTAGTCTCGCAGGGAAATCAGCCCCAGCATTTT. It translates to CASSQDLVSQGNQPQHF. The chain joins TRBV4-2 to TRBJ1-5; tentative D call: TRBD1 (5 bases). The germline CDR1 and CDR2 sequences are LGHNA and YNFKEQ. Deletions cut 0 bases from V and 4 bases from J, with 16 bases between. The CDR3 is made up of 17 amino acids.

This clone showed up just a few times. The V call is TRBV2, the J call TRBJ1-2; D is possibly TRBD1 (5 bases). This CDR3 spans 15 amino acids. With 5 bases removed from V and 4 bases from J, the gap between germline ends came to 17 bases. The V gene's germline CDR1 is SNHLY and CDR2 FYNNEI. Written as DNA, the CDR3 is TGTGCCAGCAGTCCTCAGGGCCACAGAGTCTATGGCTACACCTTC. Its translation: CASSPQGHRVYGYTF.

This rearrangement joins TRBV4-1 to TRBJ2-7, with D possibly TRBD1 on 5 matching bases. V was pared by 1 base and J by 0 bases, with 10 bases between. The germline CDR1 and CDR2 sequences are MGHRA and YSYEKL. The CDR3 extends over 15 amino acids. The CDR3 nucleotides are TGCGCCAGCAGCCAAGGGGCCAGGGTCTCCTACGAGCAGTACTTC. Amino acid sequence: CASSQGARVSYEQYF.

V gene TRBV4-1 combines with J gene TRBJ1-1; unclear D gene. Germline V gene data show CDR1 as MGHRA and CDR2 as YSYEKL. Trimming shortened V by 4 bases and J by 0 bases, and 12 bases separated the two germline ends. This CDR3 has 15 residues. CDR3 sequence reads: CASSLTEILNTEAFF. The CDR3 DNA reads TGCGCCAGCAGCCTAACCGAGATTTTGAACACTGAAGCTTTCTTT.

The chain combines TRBV6-5 with TRBJ1-3; D gene uncertain. The germline CDR1 and CDR2 sequences are MNHEY and SVGAGI. V dropped 5 bases and J dropped 0 bases, with 11 bases sitting between them. CDR3 size: 15 residues. The CDR3 is CASSTALSSGNTIYF. DNA for the CDR3: TGTGCCAGCAGTACCGCCCTGAGCTCTGGAAACACCATATATTTT.

This chain uses TRBV6-1 with TRBJ1-1; D perhaps matches TRBD1 (6 bases). V lost 10 bases, J lost 0 bases, and 12 bases lay in between. The germline V gene has CDR1 MNHNS and CDR2 SASEGT. The CDR3 runs to 13 residues. The CDR3 reads CATRTAMNTEAFF. As DNA, the CDR3 is TGTGCCACCCGGACAGCCATGAACACTGAAGCTTTCTTT.